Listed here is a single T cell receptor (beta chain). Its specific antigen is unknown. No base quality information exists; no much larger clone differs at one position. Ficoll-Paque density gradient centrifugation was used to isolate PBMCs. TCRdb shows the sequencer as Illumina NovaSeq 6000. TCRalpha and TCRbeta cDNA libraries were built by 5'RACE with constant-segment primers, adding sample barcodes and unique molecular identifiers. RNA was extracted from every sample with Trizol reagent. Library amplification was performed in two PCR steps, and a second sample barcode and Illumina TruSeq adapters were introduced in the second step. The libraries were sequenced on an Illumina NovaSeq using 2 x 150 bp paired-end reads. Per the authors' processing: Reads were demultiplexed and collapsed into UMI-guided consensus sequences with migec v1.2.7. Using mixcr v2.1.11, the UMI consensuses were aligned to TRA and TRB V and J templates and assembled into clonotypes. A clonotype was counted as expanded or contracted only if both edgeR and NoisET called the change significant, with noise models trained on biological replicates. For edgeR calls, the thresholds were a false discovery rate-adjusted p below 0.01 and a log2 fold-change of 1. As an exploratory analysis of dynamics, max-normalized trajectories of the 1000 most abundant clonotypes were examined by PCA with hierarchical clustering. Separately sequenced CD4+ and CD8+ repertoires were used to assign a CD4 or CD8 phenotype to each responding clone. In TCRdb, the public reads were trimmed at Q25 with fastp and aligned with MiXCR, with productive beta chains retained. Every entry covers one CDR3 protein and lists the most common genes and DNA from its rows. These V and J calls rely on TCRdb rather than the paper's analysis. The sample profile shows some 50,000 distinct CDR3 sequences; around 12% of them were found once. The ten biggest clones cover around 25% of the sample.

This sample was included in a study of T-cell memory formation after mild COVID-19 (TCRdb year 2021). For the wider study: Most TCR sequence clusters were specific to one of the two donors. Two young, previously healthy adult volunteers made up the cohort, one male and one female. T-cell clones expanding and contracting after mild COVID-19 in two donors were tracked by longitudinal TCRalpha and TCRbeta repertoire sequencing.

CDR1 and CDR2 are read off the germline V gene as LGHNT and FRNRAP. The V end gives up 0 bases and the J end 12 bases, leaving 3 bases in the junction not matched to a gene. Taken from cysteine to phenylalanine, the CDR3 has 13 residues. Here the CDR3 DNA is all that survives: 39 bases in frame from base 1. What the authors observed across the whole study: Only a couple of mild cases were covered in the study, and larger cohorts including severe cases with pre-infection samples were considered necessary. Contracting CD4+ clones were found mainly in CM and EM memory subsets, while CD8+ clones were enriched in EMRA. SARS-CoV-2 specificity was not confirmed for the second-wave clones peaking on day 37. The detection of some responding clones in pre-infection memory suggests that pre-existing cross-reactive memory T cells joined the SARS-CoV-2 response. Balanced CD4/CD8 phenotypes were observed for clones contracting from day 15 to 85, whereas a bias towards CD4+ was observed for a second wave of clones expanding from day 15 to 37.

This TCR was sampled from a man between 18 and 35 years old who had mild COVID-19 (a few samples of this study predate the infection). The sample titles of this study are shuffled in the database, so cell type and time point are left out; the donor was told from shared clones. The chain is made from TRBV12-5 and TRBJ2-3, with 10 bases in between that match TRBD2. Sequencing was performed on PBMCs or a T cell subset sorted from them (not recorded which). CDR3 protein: CASGLVSGGAQYF. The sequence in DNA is TGTGCTAGTGGTTTGGTAAGCGGGGGGGCCCAGTATTTT.